This T cell receptor (beta chain) was identified during a study of T cells in Graves' hyperthyroidism and ophthalmopathy. The TCR beta CDR3 regions underwent amplification using RNA transcripts as the source. A set of HTBI primers served as the primers for a first-round RT-PCR of the TCR CDR3. From the multiplex PCR reads, TCRdb called clonotypes with MiXCR, one entry per CDR3 protein. The sample has hundreds of thousands of distinct CDR3 sequences, 12% to 15% seen once. Diagnoses used clinical symptoms, serum thyroxine and TRAb, thyroid ultrasound and orbital computed tomography. The source of the PBMCs was approximately 9.5 ml of fresh peripheral blood. This clonotype has only one observation. The CDR3 covers 14 residues. Germline CDR1 is SGHTA and CDR2 is FQGTGA. Trimming cost V 5 bases and J 6 bases; bases outside gene matches: 7.

The J gene is TRBJ2-7, the V gene TRBV7-3; 10 bases map to TRBD2. The specimen was blood. The receptor was derived from a woman between 18 and 29 years old with Graves' hyperthyroidism. The CDR3 region has the DNA TGTGCCAGCAGCCCCTCTAGCGGGAGCGTCGAGCAGTACTTC. This sequence encodes CASSPSSGSVEQYF.